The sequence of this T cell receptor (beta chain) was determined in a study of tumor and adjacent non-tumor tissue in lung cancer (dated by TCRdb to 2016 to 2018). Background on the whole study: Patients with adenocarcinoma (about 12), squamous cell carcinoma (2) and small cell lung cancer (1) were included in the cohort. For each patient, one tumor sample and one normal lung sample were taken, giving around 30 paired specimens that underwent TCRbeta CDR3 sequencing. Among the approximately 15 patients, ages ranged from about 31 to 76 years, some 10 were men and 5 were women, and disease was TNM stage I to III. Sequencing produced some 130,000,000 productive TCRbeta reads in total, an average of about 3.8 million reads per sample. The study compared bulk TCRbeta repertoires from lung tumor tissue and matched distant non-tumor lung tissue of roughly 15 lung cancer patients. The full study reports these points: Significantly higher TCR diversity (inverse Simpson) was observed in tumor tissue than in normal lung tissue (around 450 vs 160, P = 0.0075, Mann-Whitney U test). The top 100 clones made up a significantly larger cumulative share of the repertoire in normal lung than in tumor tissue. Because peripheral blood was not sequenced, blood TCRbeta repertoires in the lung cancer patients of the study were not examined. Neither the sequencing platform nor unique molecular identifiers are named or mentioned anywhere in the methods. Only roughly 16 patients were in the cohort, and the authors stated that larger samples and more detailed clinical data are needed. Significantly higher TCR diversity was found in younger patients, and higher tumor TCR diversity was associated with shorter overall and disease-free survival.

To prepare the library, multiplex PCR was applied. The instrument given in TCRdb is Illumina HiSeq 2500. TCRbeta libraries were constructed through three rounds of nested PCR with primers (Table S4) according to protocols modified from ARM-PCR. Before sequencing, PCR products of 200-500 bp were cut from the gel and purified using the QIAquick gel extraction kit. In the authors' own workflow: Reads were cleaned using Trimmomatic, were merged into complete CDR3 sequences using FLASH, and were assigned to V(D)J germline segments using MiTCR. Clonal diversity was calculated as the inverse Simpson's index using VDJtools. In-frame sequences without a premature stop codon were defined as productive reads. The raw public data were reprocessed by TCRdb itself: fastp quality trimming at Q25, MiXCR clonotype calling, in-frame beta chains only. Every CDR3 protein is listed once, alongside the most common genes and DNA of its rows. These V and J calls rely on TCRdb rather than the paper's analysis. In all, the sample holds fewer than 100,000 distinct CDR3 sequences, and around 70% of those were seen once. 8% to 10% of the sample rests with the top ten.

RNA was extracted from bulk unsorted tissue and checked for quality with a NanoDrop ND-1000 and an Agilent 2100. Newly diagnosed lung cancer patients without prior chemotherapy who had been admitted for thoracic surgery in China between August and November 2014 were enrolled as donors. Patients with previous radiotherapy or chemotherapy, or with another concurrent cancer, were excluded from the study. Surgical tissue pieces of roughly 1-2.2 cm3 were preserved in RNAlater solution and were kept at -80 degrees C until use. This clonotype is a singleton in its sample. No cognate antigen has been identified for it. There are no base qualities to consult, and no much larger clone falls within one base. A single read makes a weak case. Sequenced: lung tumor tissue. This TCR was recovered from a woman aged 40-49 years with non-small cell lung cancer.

The CDR3 reads CGRKSYEQYF. The sequenced DNA: TGTGGCAGAAAAAGCTACGAGCAGTACTTC. The V and J genes are TRBV11-2 and TRBJ2-7, with the D gene not clear enough to name. Reading from cysteine to phenylalanine, the CDR3 counts 10 amino acids. Only the CDR3 portion is preserved as DNA: 30 bases, with reading frame beginning at the first base. The germline V gene sets CDR1 to SGHAT and CDR2 to FQNNGV.